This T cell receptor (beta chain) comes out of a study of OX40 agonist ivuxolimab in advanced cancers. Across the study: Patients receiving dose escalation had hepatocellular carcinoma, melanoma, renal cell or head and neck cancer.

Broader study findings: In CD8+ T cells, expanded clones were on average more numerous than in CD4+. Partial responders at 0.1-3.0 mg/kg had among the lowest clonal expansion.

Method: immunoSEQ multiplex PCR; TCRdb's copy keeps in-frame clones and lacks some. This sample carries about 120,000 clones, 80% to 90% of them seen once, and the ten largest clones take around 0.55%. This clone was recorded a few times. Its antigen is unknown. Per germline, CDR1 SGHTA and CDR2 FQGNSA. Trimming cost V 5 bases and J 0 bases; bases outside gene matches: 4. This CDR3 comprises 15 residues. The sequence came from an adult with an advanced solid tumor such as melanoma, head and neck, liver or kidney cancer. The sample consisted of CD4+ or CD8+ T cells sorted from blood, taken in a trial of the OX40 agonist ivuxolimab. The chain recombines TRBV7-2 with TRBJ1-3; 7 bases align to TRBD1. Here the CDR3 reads CASSPWTGSGNTIYF. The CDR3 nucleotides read TGTGCCAGCAGCCCCTGGACAGGCTCTGGAAACACCATATATTTT.